The 31 T cell receptor beta chains given below trace back to one sample, sequenced in a study of blood T cell repertoires in COVID-19. Repertoires were generated with immunoSEQ multiplex PCR, while TCRdb's copy carries only in-frame clones and drops some. The sample shows some 150,000 clones, 80% to 90% of them seen only once. Sequenced sample: peripheral blood. The receptor source for this set is a man aged 18 to 30 with active or convalescent COVID-19.

This clone was observed a few times. The genes are TRBV9 and TRBJ1-1, with 7 nucleotides matching TRBD1. The CDR3 has 13 amino acids. J gave up 9 bases and V 4 bases, and 9 bases lay outside the gene matches. Per the germline V gene, CDR1 is SGDLS and CDR2 is YYNGEE. The CDR3 protein is CASSPGQARQAFF. CDR3 in DNA: TGTGCCAGCAGCCCCGGACAGGCGAGGCAAGCTTTCTTT.

This clone was seen a few times. The rearrangement uses TRBV14 and TRBJ2-1; D possibly corresponds to TRBD2 (7 bases). Germline V gene data show CDR1 as SGHDN and CDR2 as FVKESK. V lost 2 bases and J lost 4, with 15 bases in between. This CDR3 is 16 amino acids long. CDR3 protein: CASSQWSGGLYNEQFF. The CDR3 bases are TGTGCCAGCAGCCAATGGTCGGGGGGCCTATACAATGAGCAGTTCTTC.

CDR3 sequence (DNA): TGTGCCAGCAGCTTTTCCAGCGGGTTTTACGAGCAGTACTTC. It encodes CASSFSSGFYEQYF. This rearrangement joins TRBV7-9 to TRBJ2-7; perhaps TRBD2 as D (6 bases). Trimming cost V 3 bases and J 4 bases, with 13 bases left between them. This CDR3 contains 14 residues. The V gene's germline CDR1 is SEHNR and CDR2 FQNEAQ (reference sequence).

This chain links TRBV3-1 (or the pseudogene TRBV3-2) with TRBJ1-5; a weak D match, TRBD1 (6 bases). Trimming cost V 1 base and J 5 bases, with 12 bases left between them. From germline, CDR1 is LGHDT and CDR2 YNNKEL (reference sequence). The CDR3 is 15 amino acids. The CDR3 spells CASSQGTQGYQPQHF. The CDR3 coding sequence is TGTGCCAGCAGCCAAGGAACCCAGGGGTATCAGCCCCAGCATTTT.

The rearrangement joins TRBV28 to TRBJ2-3, with TRBD2 identical over 8 bases. The CDR3 length is 15 residues. After removal of 7 bases from V and 4 bases from J, the junction contained 10 bases not matched to a gene. Looked up from germline, CDR1 is MDHEN and CDR2 is SYDVKM. The CDR3 DNA follows: TGTGCCAGCACCTTAGGGGGGACTAGTGCAGATACGCAGTATTTT. As protein: CASTLGGTSADTQYF.

The gene calls are TRBV4-1 and TRBJ2-3; 15 nucleotides match TRBD2. This CDR3 comprises 20 residues. CDR1 is MGHRA and CDR2 is YSYEKL in the germline V gene. Trimming at V came to 7 bases and at J to 3 bases, leaving 17 bases not matched to a gene. The CDR3 here is CASTQGGLAGGPARTDTQYF. The CDR3 bases are TGCGCCAGCACCCAGGGAGGACTAGCGGGAGGGCCGGCGAGGACAGATACGCAGTATTTT.

The chain recombines TRBV11-2 with TRBJ1-4, with TRBD1 identical over 9 bases. V was pared by 5 bases and J by 5 bases, with 6 bases of the junction left unmatched. Germline assignment: CDR1 SGHAT and CDR2 FQNNGV. The CDR3 runs to 15 residues. The CDR3 coding sequence is TGTGCCAGCAGCGCCACCGGGACAGGGAATGAAAAACTGTTTTTT. This codes for CASSATGTGNEKLFF.

The chain uses TRBV5-1 and TRBJ1-6; the D is unclear. The CDR3 consists of 15 residues. Germline assignment: CDR1 SGHRS and CDR2 YFSETQ. V was clipped by 0 bases and J by 2 bases, with 6 bases between them. The CDR3 coding sequence is TGCGCCAGCAGCTTGGGAGACACCTATAATTCACCCCTCCACTTT. Translation gives CASSLGDTYNSPLHF.

The chain is built from TRBV7-9 and TRBJ1-5; TRBD1 is a possible D gene (6 bases). In germline, CDR1 is SEHNR, CDR2 FQNEAQ (reference sequence). The CDR3 extends over 15 amino acids. Deletions cut 5 bases from V and 1 base from J, with 12 bases between. For the CDR3, the DNA is TGTGCCAGCAGCCCTCAGGGGCTAAGCAATCAGCCCCAGCATTTT. Amino acids: CASSPQGLSNQPQHF.

This clone came up once. The rearrangement links TRBV10-3 to TRBJ2-4, with 11 bases identical to TRBD1. V gave up 3 bases and J gave up 9 bases; unmatched junction bases: 4. CDR1 ENHRY and CDR2 SYGVKD come from the germline V gene. The CDR3 totals 14 residues. The CDR3, as DNA: TGTGCCATCAGTGACGGGACAGGGGGTTTCATTCAGTACTTC. Translated: CAISDGTGGFIQYF.

V usage is TRBV7-6 and J usage is TRBJ1-4, with D tentatively TRBD1 (5 bases). Germline-derived CDR1 and CDR2 are SGHVS and FNYEAQ. Trimming left V 2 bases short and J 4 bases short, with 11 bases between. CDR3 size: 15 residues. The CDR3, as DNA: TGTGCCAGCAGCTTATTGACAGAGATTAATGAAAAACTGTTTTTT. This encodes CASSLLTEINEKLFF.

The chain is built from TRBV6-5 and TRBJ1-2; TRBD1 might be the D (6 bases). V was trimmed by 7 bases and J by 6 bases, leaving 21 bases between them. The germline gives CDR1 MNHEY, CDR2 SVGAGI. This CDR3 is built from 15 residues. Here the CDR3 DNA reads TGTGCCAGCACCCTCCGCGGGGGCGGTCGCCATGGCTACACCTTC. It encodes CASTLRGGGRHGYTF.

This clone came up once. The V call is TRBV29-1, the J call TRBJ2-7; no reliable D call. The CDR3 consists of 15 residues. V lost 7 bases and J 0 bases, leaving 19 bases between the germline ends. The germline gives CDR1 SQVTM, CDR2 ANQGSEA. CDR3 coding DNA: TGCAGCGCCGTAGATACTACCGAAAACTCCTACGAGCAGTACTTC. The encoded protein is CSAVDTTENSYEQYF.

The chain joins TRBV12-5 to TRBJ2-1; the match to TRBD1 covers 7 bases. Germline CDR1 LGHNT, CDR2 FRNRAP. The CDR3 length is 16 residues. V was clipped by 0 bases and J by 2 bases; unmatched bases: 4. The CDR3 DNA is TGTGCTAGTGGTTTGGTCTTGACAGGGCCCTACAATGAGCAGTTCTTC. As protein: CASGLVLTGPYNEQFF.

This chain joins TRBV25-1 and TRBJ1-2; 8 nucleotides match TRBD1. With 4 bases clipped from V and 4 bases from J, the junction kept 2 bases outside the gene matches. This CDR3 contains 13 residues. CDR1 and CDR2 from the germline V gene are MGHDK and SYGVNS. DNA for the CDR3: TGTGCCAGCAGTGGAACAGGGGGCTATGGCTACACCTTC. Translated, it gives CASSGTGGYGYTF.

This sequence joins TRBV4-1 and TRBJ2-4; 8 bases align to TRBD2. Germline lookup yields CDR1 MGHRA and CDR2 YSYEKL. The CDR3 contains 13 residues. J was trimmed by 10 bases and V by 1 base; bases with no gene match: 3. The CDR3 region has the DNA TGCGCCAGCAGCCAAGTCGGCGGGGGGATTCAGTACTTC. Protein: CASSQVGGGIQYF.

CDR3 in DNA: TGCAGCGCCTCCTTACTACAGGGAAACTATGGCTACACCTTC. Protein sequence: CSASLLQGNYGYTF. V and J are TRBV29-1 and TRBJ1-2; tentative D call: TRBD1 (6 bases). The CDR3 totals 14 residues. The germline gives CDR1 SQVTM, CDR2 ANQGSEA. Trimming removed 7 bases from V and 2 bases from J, with 17 bases in between.

The chain combines TRBV2 with TRBJ1-1; a weak D match, TRBD1 (6 bases). V lost 7 bases and J lost 0, with 12 bases in between. The germline gives CDR1 SNHLY, CDR2 FYNNEI. This CDR3 is built from 14 residues. The CDR3 reads CASIVGQMNTEAFF. The CDR3 DNA reads as TGTGCCAGCATCGTCGGACAGATGAACACTGAAGCTTTCTTT.

The V and J genes are TRBV11-1 and TRBJ2-7; possible D gene TRBD1, 5 bases. Germline V gene data show CDR1 as SGHAT and CDR2 as FQDESV (reference sequence). Trimming removed 5 bases at V and 7 bases at J, with 12 bases between. The CDR3 consists of 12 residues. The CDR3 reads CASSPQGWEQYF. CDR3 in DNA: TGTGCCAGCAGCCCCCAGGGTTGGGAGCAGTACTTC.

J is TRBJ2-7 and V is TRBV6-1; 10 nucleotides match TRBD1. CDR1 is MNHNS and CDR2 is SASEGT in the germline V gene. This CDR3 contains 15 residues. Trimming removed 1 base from V and 0 bases from J; junction bases left unmatched: 0. The CDR3 region is CASSEGTGGSYEQYV. The CDR3 DNA follows: TGTGCCAGCAGTGAAGGGACAGGGGGCTCCTACGAGCAGTACGTC.

About this clone itself: The junction and the germline gene differ at one end; a read error may be behind it. The chain links TRBV7-7 to TRBJ1-3, with a weak D call TRBD1 (5 bases). This CDR3 is built from 16 residues. The germline gives CDR1 SSHAT, CDR2 FNYEAQ (reference sequence). The CDR3 region is CASSAGTPGSGNTIYF. The CDR3, as DNA: TGTGCTAGCAGCGCGGGGACCCCCGGCTCTGGAAACACCATATATTTT.

DNA of the CDR3: TGTGCCAGCACCATGGACAGGGTTTACAATCAGCCCCAGCATTTT. It yields the protein CASTMDRVYNQPQHF. V usage is TRBV6-5 and J usage is TRBJ1-5; 8 bases agree with TRBD1. Germline V CDR1 and CDR2: MNHEY, SVGAGI. V was pared by 7 bases and J by 3 bases, with 8 bases of the junction left unmatched. The CDR3 spans 15 residues.

The gene calls are TRBV7-9 and TRBJ1-2; 7 nucleotides agree with TRBD1. Germline trimming cut 3 bases from V and 8 bases from J; bases unmatched to any gene: 9. There are 14 residues in the CDR3. Germline V CDR1 and CDR2: SEHNR, FQNEAQ (reference sequence). CDR3 sequence reads: CASSFDRAIRGYTF. DNA of the CDR3: TGTGCCAGCAGCTTCGACAGGGCGATTCGAGGCTACACCTTC. The variable domain in full, with the rest retrieved from reference TRBV7-9 and TRBJ1-2, is DTGVSQNPRHKITKRGQNVTFRCDPISEHNRLYWYRQTLGQGPEFLTYFQNEAQLEKSRLLSDRFSAERPKGSFSTLEIQRTEQGDSAMYLCASSFDRAIRGYTFGSGTRLTVV.

In DNA form, the CDR3 reads TGTGCCAGCAGTTATGCGGCTAACTATGGCTACACCTTC. Protein sequence: CASSYAANYGYTF. The chain links TRBV6-5 to TRBJ1-2; unclear D gene. Per the germline V gene, CDR1 is MNHEY and CDR2 is SVGAGI. Trimming stripped 3 bases from V and 0 bases from J, with 5 bases between. This CDR3 is built from 13 residues.

For this clone: Different DNA sequences within this sample yield the same CDR3. The chain employs TRBV5-1 and TRBJ2-5, with a possible D match to TRBD1 (6 bases). The CDR3 is 13 amino acids. V dropped 4 bases and J dropped 5 bases, with 12 bases sitting between them. The germline V gene encodes CDR1 SGHRS and CDR2 YFSETQ. CDR3 residues: CASSPGVGETQYF. The CDR3 region has the DNA TGCGCCAGCAGCCCAGGGGTTGGGGAGACCCAGTACTTC.

This clone appeared a single time. This chain connects TRBV7-8 to TRBJ2-2, with no clear D. Germline CDR1 SGHVS, CDR2 FQNEAQ. V was trimmed by 5 bases and J by 1 base, leaving 11 bases between them. This CDR3 region has 15 residues. The CDR3 sequence: CASSPLDWNTGELFF. In nucleotides, the CDR3 is TGTGCCAGCAGCCCCTTAGATTGGAACACCGGGGAGCTGTTTTTT.

J is TRBJ2-3 and V is TRBV24-1; 8 positions match TRBD2. Germline V gene lookup returns CDR1 KGHDR and CDR2 SFDVKD. This CDR3 region has 17 residues. V gave up 0 bases and J gave up 4 bases; unmatched junction bases: 8. The CDR3 reads CATSDLSSGSVSDTQYF. The CDR3 region has the DNA TGTGCCACCAGTGATTTGTCCAGCGGGAGTGTCTCAGATACGCAGTATTTT.

V is TRBV27 and J is TRBJ1-6, with TRBD1 as a possible D gene (5 bases). The CDR3 has 15 residues. The V end lost 0 bases, the J end lost 11 bases, and 14 bases lay between the germline ends. Germline-derived CDR1 and CDR2 are MNHEY and SMNVEV (reference sequence). The CDR3 region is CASSLSPDISTPLHF. CDR3 bases: TGTGCCAGCAGTTTATCCCCGGACATTTCCACACCCCTCCACTTT.

This chain uses TRBV30 with TRBJ1-2; tentative D call: TRBD1 (6 bases). Germline CDR1 reads GTSNPN; CDR2 reads SVGIG (reference sequence). The CDR3 is 14 amino acids. The V end lost 1 base, the J end lost 5 bases, and 14 bases lay between the germline ends. The CDR3 nucleotides read TGTGCCTGGAGTGCCCAACAGGGTGCATATGGCTACACCTTC. It encodes CAWSAQQGAYGYTF.

The chain links TRBV27 to TRBJ1-6; D is uncertain. The V and J ends lost 3 bases and 6 bases respectively, with 9 bases between them. CDR3 length: 14 residues. Germline loops: CDR1 MNHEY, CDR2 SMNVEV (reference sequence). The CDR3 loop reads CASSLQIFNSPLHF. CDR3 coding DNA: TGTGCCAGCAGTTTGCAGATCTTTAATTCACCCCTCCACTTT.

J is TRBJ1-1 and V is TRBV10-3, with D possibly being TRBD1 (6 bases). The CDR3 is made up of 14 amino acids. The V end lost 6 bases, the J end lost 1 base, and 12 bases lay between the germline ends. Germline CDR1 reads ENHRY; CDR2 reads SYGVKD. CDR3 protein: CAISQQGQNTEAFF. DNA of the CDR3: TGTGCCATCAGCCAGCAGGGACAGAACACTGAAGCTTTCTTT.